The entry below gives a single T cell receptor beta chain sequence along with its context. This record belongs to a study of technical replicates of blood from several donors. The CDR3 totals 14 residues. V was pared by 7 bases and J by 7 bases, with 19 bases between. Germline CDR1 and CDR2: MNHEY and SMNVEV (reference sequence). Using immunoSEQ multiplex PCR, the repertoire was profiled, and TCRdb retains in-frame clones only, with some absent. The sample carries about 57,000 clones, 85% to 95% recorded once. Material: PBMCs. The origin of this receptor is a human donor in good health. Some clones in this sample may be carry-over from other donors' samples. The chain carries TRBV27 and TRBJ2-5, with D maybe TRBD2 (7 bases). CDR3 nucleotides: TGTGCCAGCACCCCATTCGGGGGAGGGGGGACCCAGTACTTC. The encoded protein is CASTPFGGGGTQYF.